A single sample gave rise to the 17 T cell receptor beta chains below, sequenced in a study of T cells expressing NK-cell markers. TCRdb re-called the 5' RACE reads and shows each CDR3 protein once, DNA omitted. This sample contains more than 250,000 distinct CDR3 sequences. Sequenced sample: blood T cells: a sorted CD56 or NKG2C T cell subset, CD4+ or CD8+ T cells, or bulk PBMC T cells (not recorded which). Receptors were obtained from a man aged 18 to 30 in good health.

The rearrangement joins TRBV20-1 to TRBJ2-3; TCRdb gives TRBD2 as the D gene, but with no DNA this cannot be confirmed. This CDR3 contains 15 residues. The germline CDR1 and CDR2 sequences are DFQATT and SNEGSKA (reference sequence). The chain's CDR3 is CSAFNSASDTDTQYF.

V usage is TRBV20-1 and J usage is TRBJ2-7; as DNA is missing, the TRBD2 call by TCRdb cannot be tested. This CDR3 region has 14 residues. CDR1 and CDR2 from the germline V gene are DFQATT and SNEGSKA (reference sequence). The CDR3 reads CSASRTSGSIEQYF.

This rearrangement joins TRBV28 to TRBJ2-7. CDR1 is MDHEN, CDR2 SYDVKM, per germline. This CDR3 is 14 amino acids long. The CDR3 spells CASSFGVSHYEQYF.

The genes are TRBV30 and TRBJ1-1; TCRdb reports TRBD1, a call that lacks DNA to check it against. This CDR3 is 15 amino acids long. Germline CDR1 GTSNPN, CDR2 SVGIG (reference sequence). The CDR3 region is CAWAKQGPGDTEAFF.

This chain joins TRBV12-3 or TRBV12-4 and TRBJ1-1. The CDR3 contains 12 residues. Here the CDR3 reads CASSLRRAEAFF.

The V gene is TRBV11-2, the J gene TRBJ2-1. Germline CDR1 and CDR2: SGHAT and FQNNGV. The CDR3 is 14 residues long. The CDR3 sequence: CASSLVLLASEQFF. Looking up the rest from reference TRBV11-2 and TRBJ2-1 gives the full variable domain: EAGVAQSPRYKIIEKRQSVAFWCNPISGHATLYWYQQILGQGPKLLIQFQNNGVVDDSQLPKDRFSAERLKGVDSTLKIQPAKLEDSAVYLCASSLVLLASEQFFGPGTRLTVL.

The CDR3 here is CASSARPADGTQYF. The genes are TRBV9 and TRBJ2-5; TCRdb indicates TRBD2, and absent DNA this call remains unverified. This CDR3 region has 14 residues. Germline CDR1 is SGDLS and CDR2 is YYNGEE.

V gene TRBV29-1 combines with J gene TRBJ1-1; without DNA, the TCRdb call of TRBD1 cannot be checked. The CDR3 totals 14 residues. The germline V gene encodes CDR1 SQVTM and CDR2 ANQGSEA. The CDR3 region is CSVAVRAMNTEAFF.

This chain joins TRBV2 and TRBJ2-2; the D call from TCRdb, TRBD1, cannot be confirmed without DNA. The germline gives CDR1 SNHLY, CDR2 FYNNEI. This CDR3 spans 15 amino acids. The CDR3 is CDTGPEDRNTGELFF.

The V and J genes are TRBV19 and TRBJ2-5; TCRdb's D call, TRBD2, is unchecked because there is no DNA. CDR1 is LNHDA, CDR2 SQIVND, per germline (reference sequence). The CDR3 has 15 amino acids. CDR3 sequence: CASSPRRGLHQTQYF.

This CDR3 is CSASQGTSDTDTQYF. The chain uses TRBV20-1 and TRBJ2-3; the D call from TCRdb, TRBD2, cannot be confirmed without DNA. The V gene's germline CDR1 is DFQATT and CDR2 SNEGSKA (reference sequence). The CDR3 is 15 amino acids.

The chain recombines TRBV29-1 with TRBJ1-2; TCRdb picks TRBD1, but there is no DNA to check that call. Germline V gene data show CDR1 as SQVTM and CDR2 as ANQGSEA. The CDR3 runs 14 residues. The CDR3 reads CSVEGSRTGEGYTF.

The chain recombines TRBV20-1 with TRBJ2-3. The germline gives CDR1 DFQATT, CDR2 SNEGSKA (reference sequence). CDR3 length: 12 amino acids. The CDR3 spells CSASEATDTQYF.

The J gene is TRBJ2-3, the V gene TRBV20-1; there is no DNA to check the TCRdb D call of TRBD2. Germline V CDR1 and CDR2: DFQATT, SNEGSKA (reference sequence). This CDR3 spans 14 amino acids. The CDR3: CSAMSGRVTDTQYF.

The CDR3: CASTFHGASNTEAFF. V gene TRBV7-9 combines with J gene TRBJ1-1; TCRdb reports TRBD1, a call that lacks DNA to check it against. The length of the CDR3 is 15 residues. Germline loops: CDR1 SEHNR, CDR2 FQNEAQ (reference sequence).

The rearrangement uses TRBV12-3 or TRBV12-4 and TRBJ2-1. The CDR3 covers 13 residues. The CDR3 protein is CASSLARRNEQFF.

The rearrangement joins TRBV4-1 to TRBJ2-1; TCRdb gives TRBD1 as the D gene, but with no DNA this cannot be confirmed. Germline CDR1 is MGHRA and CDR2 is YSYEKL. The CDR3 length is 19 residues. CDR3 amino acids: CASSQDAGQSNHIYNEQFF.